This T cell receptor (beta chain) was captured in a study of blood T cell repertoires in COVID-19 (dated by TCRdb to the early 2020s). Regarding the research as a whole: The collaborator samples originated in the United States, Italy and Spain and spanned the acute and convalescent phases of COVID-19. The prospective study material was composed of cDNA or gDNA derived from T cells, B-cell-depleted T cells, or PBMCs. Deeply sampled blood TCRbeta repertoires from subjects exposed to, actively infected with, or recovered from COVID-19 were included in the dataset. A freely available public database, intended as a resource for researchers studying the immune response to SARS-CoV-2, is where the repertoires were released. The samples were drawn from the first 160 participants of the ongoing ImmuneRACE study and from some 1,300 subjects provided by 6 global collaborators. The sample metadata nearly always contained a de-identified subject ID, COVID-19 status, age in years and sex. HLA class I and class II types, where available, came from metadata supplied by the sample provider rather than from assay-based typing.

TCRbeta CDR3 regions were amplified from genomic DNA using the immunoSEQ Assay, a bias-controlled multiplex PCR. Processing in the source paper ran as follows. The number of nucleated cells in each sample was estimated from the amplification of reference gene primers within the assay. Sequence reads were collapsed and filtered to measure the absolute abundance of every unique TCRbeta CDR3 rearrangement. Productive Simpson clonality was computed per sample as the square root of Simpson's diversity index over productive rearrangements. Sourced from immuneACCESS, this table was stored by TCRdb with only in-frame sequences that have V and J called. A share of the clones is absent; for the studies checked, an unresolved V gene accounts for under half, and the remainder has no known explanation. The DNA was the basis for D and trimming; V, J and clone size are from that table. The sample yields 230,000 or so clones; more than 65% were counted once. Of the sample, around 3.5% is held by the ten largest clones.

Only a few counts were recorded for this clone. The target of this receptor is not known. Per-base quality was not reported, and no clone a single base away is much larger than it. The V and J ends are trimmed by 4 bases and 2 bases, leaving 8 bases between them. The germline V gene sets CDR1 to SGHTA and CDR2 to FQGTGA. From its cysteine to its phenylalanine, the CDR3 spans 13 amino acids. Solely the CDR3 DNA is kept, with 39 bases framed from the first base. The paper as a whole reports these results and caveats: The amount of clinical and demographic metadata varied by source and participant and was provided uncurated.

In the prospective study, participants were roughly 18 to 89 years old, resided in approximately 25 geographic areas of the United States, and were enrolled through a virtual design. In the prospective study, cohorts were assigned on the basis of participant-reported clinical history obtained from a screening survey and a study questionnaire. Recovered participants in ImmuneRACE Cohort 3 were defined by two consecutive negative NP/OP PCR tests, clearance by a healthcare professional, or resolution of symptoms. Mobile phlebotomists in the prospective study collected whole blood, serum and a nasopharyngeal or oropharyngeal swab from every participant. Over a roughly two-month period, participants in the prospective study had the option of providing additional blood draws and questionnaires. Blood samples from the prospective study were shipped frozen or at room temperature prior to DNA extraction.

The specimen sequenced was PBMCs or T cells enriched from blood (not recorded which). The sequence derives from a man aged 50-59 years who had recovered from COVID-19. The receptor chain draws on TRBV7-3 and TRBJ1-1; the best D guess is TRBD1, with 6 bases matching. The DNA sequence is given as TGTGCCAGCAGCTGGACAGCCAACACTGAAGCTTTCTTT. The translation is CASSWTANTEAFF.